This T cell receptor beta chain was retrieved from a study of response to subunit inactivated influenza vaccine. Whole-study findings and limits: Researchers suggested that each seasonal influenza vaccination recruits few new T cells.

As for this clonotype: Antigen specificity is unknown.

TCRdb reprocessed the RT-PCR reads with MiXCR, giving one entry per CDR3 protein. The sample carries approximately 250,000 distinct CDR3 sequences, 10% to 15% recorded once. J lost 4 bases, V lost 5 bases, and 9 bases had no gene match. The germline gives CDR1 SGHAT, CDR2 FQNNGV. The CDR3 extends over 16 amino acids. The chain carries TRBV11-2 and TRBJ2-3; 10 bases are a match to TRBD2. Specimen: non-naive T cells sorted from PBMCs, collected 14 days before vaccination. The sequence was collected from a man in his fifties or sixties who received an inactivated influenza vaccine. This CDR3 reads CASSPLLAGSPDTQYF. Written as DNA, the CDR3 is TGTGCCAGCAGCCCCCTACTAGCGGGATCCCCAGATACGCAGTATTTT.